This TCR beta chain stems from a study of OX40 agonist ivuxolimab in advanced cancers. Whole-study findings and limits: Blood T cells, both CD4+ and CD8+, expanded clonally by week 6 at 0.1 to 3.0 mg/kg.

The CDR3 has 16 residues. The table came from immunoSEQ multiplex PCR; TCRdb's copy has only in-frame clones and leaves some out. The table has about 75,000 clones, about 86% seen once. Points on this clone: The target antigen is unknown.

The sequencing used CD4+ or CD8+ T cells sorted from blood, collected in a trial of the OX40 agonist ivuxolimab. The chain is built from TRBV21-1 and TRBJ2-1; the D call of TRBD1 is as the table states it, not checked on the DNA. TRBV21-1 is shown as a pseudogene. This clonotype originated in an adult with an advanced solid tumor such as melanoma, head and neck, liver or kidney cancer. CDR3 sequence: CASSIPGQGYYNEQFF. DNA for the CDR3: TGTGCCAGCAGCATACCGGGACAGGGTTACTACAATGAGCAGTTCTTC.